This T cell receptor (beta chain) emerged from a study of breast tumors, draining lymph nodes, adjacent tissues. Germline loops: CDR1 MGHRA, CDR2 YSYEKL. With 1 base removed from V and 2 bases from J, the gap between germline ends came to 15 bases. The CDR3 is 16 residues long. TCRdb redid the calling of the multiplex PCR reads with MiXCR, one entry per CDR3 protein. The sample includes nearly 110,000 distinct CDR3 sequences, about 31% of them seen just once. Study-level findings and limits: Most tumor T cells seemingly derive from lymph node, then expand in tumor. Compared with lymph nodes, tumors were less diverse; compared with nontumor tissue, more. Tumor T cell lymph node origin was a supported hypothesis, not proven. Compared with basal-like, luminal-like tumors shared significantly more repertoire with nontumor tissue.

This clonotype has ten or more counts. Its matching antigen is unknown. The lymph nodes were axillary draining lymph nodes from breast cancer patients. The V and J genes are TRBV4-1 and TRBJ2-7, with a possible D match to TRBD1 (6 bases). The material sequenced was axillary lymph node tissue. This receptor was identified in a female donor with breast cancer. Some clones in this sample may be carry-over from other donors' samples. In nucleotides, the CDR3 is TGCGCCAGCAGCCAAGCATGGACAGCGTTAACCTACGAGCAGTACTTC. Translation: CASSQAWTALTYEQYF.